This T cell receptor (beta chain) was identified during a study of T-cell memory formation after mild COVID-19. In its sample, this clonotype was seen many times. TCRdb used MiXCR to reprocess the 5' RACE reads, holding one entry per CDR3 protein. Counted here are tens of thousands of distinct CDR3 sequences, 16% occurring once; the ten biggest clones make up 30% to 35%. The sequence was collected from an adult woman who had mild COVID-19 (a few samples of this study predate the infection). Cell type and time point are not known. The sequencing sample was made of PBMCs or a T cell subset sorted from them (not recorded which).

The CDR3 region has the DNA TGCAGTGCTAGGTCCAGTGGGGAAACGTCGGGTGAGACTGAAGCTTTCTTT. It encodes CSARSSGETSGETEAFF. The chain employs TRBV20-1 and TRBJ1-1; D ambiguous. Germline CDR1 is DFQATT and CDR2 is SNEGSKA (reference sequence). The CDR3 loop spans 17 amino acids. Trimming pared 3 bases from V and 5 bases from J, leaving 25 bases between.